Listed below are T cell receptor beta chains from one sample, sequenced in a study of cytomegalovirus exposure and HLA in healthy donors. Repertoires were generated with immunoSEQ multiplex PCR, while TCRdb's copy carries only in-frame clones and drops some. The sample holds approximately 190,000 clones, about 12% seen once. Sequences were obtained from PBMCs. All receptors come from a man aged 50 to 59 in good health and CMV-seropositive. The CDR3 runs from the conserved cysteine through the conserved F or W. Clone size is shown for a subset of rows, as once, few, many or a class of expanded clone.

clone_size | v_call | cdr3_aa
- | TRBV7-2 | CASSSRVAGGNRAQYF
few | TRBV6-5 | CASSTFGVTEAFF
few | TRBV5-6 | CASSLVPLGPQETQYF
- | TRBV7-9 | CASSPRPATGGTGNTIYF
few | TRBV10-3 | CAIKGGAEAFF
- | TRBV11-3 | CASSLVNRGGNEQFF
few | TRBV23-1 | CASDQGHYEQYF
- | TRBV28 | CASSSSEGQGAGETQYF
- | TRBV30 | CAWRQAGAYNSPLHF
- | TRBV6-5 | CASSYSGRDNEQFF
few | TRBV7-2 | CASSPRTGSRGEQYF
- | TRBV6-1 | CASSAGISNQPQHF
few | TRBV10-3 | CAISEWGQGFTYEQYF
- | TRBV15 | CATSRDQGRGNEKLFF
- | TRBV18 | CASSPDRSNQPQHF
- | TRBV30 | CAWSVSGPYEQYF
many | TRBV28 | CASSLVGRGWSNYGYTF
- | TRBV4-3 | CASSQLAGGPTDTQYF
few | TRBV18 | CASSSRDQPQHF
few | TRBV19 | CASSSRTGSRTEAFF
- | TRBV11-3 | CASGTGYEQYF
many | TRBV6-5 | CASRPSGEGEKLFF
few | TRBV6-7 | CASSSCNSPLHF
few | TRBV7-2 | CASSPGTSGGTNEQFF
few | TRBV6-5 | CASSTSRGPGGYTF
- | TRBV6-1 | CASSASSTGGWGYTF
- | TRBV5-1 | CASSSIQGAETQYF
few | TRBV21-1 | CASRKKYRGVETQYF
few | TRBV12-5 | CASALTGVYNQPQHF
few | TRBV9 | CASSPGTGNEQFF
few | TRBV19 | CASRDKMNTEAFF
- | TRBV5-8 | CASSPGGAPPETQYF
- | TRBV6-5 | CASSLGYRGETEAFF
- | TRBV7-2 | CASSLNGINMIGGYTF
- | TRBV28 | CASTVGGVGNEKLFF
few | TRBV10-3 | CAISAGSTDTQYF
few | TRBV6-1 | CASRVTENTEAFF
- | TRBV13 | CASSLAGQGNEKLFF
- | TRBV30 | CALTIDFLNTEAFF
few | TRBV19 | CASALLNTEAFF
- | TRBV9 | CASSPGDRVYGETQYF
- | TRBV9 | CASSVWRDPTNYGYTF
few | TRBV19 | CASSIGASGGAETQYF
- | TRBV7-2 | CASSFGTGAPYEQYF
- | TRBV19 | CASSVQGNQPQHF
few | TRBV2 | CASSDWASGANVLTF
few | TRBV5-4 | CASSLAAGGSADTQYF
few | TRBV27 | CASSFSRGTYGYTF